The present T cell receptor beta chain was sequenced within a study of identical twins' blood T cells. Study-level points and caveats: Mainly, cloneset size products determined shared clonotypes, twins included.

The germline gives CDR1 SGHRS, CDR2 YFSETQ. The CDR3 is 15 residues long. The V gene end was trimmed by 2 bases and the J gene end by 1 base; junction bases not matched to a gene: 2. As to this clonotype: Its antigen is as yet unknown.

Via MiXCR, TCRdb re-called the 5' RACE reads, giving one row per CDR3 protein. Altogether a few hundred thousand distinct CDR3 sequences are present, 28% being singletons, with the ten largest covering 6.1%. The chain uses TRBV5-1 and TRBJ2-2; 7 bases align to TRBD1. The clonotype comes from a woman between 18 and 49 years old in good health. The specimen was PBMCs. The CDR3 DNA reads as TGCGCCAGCAGCTTCGGACAGGAGAACACCGGGGAGCTGTTTTTT. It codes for CASSFGQENTGELFF. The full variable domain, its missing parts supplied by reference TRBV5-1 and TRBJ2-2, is KAGVTQTPRYLIKTRGQQVTLSCSPISGHRSVSWYQQTPGQGLQFLFEYFSETQRNKGNFPGRFSGRQFSNSRSEMNVSTLELGDSALYLCASSFGQENTGELFFGEGSRLTVL.